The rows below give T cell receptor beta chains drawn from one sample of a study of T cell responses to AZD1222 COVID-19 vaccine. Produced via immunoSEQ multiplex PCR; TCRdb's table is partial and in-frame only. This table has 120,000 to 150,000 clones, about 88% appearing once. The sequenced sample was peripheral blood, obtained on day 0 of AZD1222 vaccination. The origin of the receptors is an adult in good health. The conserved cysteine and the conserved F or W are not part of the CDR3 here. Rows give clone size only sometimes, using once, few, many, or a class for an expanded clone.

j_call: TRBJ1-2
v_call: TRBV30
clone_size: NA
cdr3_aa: AWSSYLTGGSRYT

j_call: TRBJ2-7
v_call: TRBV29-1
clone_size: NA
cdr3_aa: SVVAADTYEQY

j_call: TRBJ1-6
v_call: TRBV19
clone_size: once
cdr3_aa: ASSGRDGYNSPLH

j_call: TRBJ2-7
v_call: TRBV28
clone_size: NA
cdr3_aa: ASWTSGRTYEQY

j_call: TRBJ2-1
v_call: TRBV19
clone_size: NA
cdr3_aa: ASSPLLAGAYNEQF

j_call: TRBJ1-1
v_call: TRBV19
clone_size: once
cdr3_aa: ASSRPGGGNTEAF

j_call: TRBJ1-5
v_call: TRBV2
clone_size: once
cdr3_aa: ASTTGNQPQH

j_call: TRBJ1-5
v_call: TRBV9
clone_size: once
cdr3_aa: ASSPPGVPNQPQH

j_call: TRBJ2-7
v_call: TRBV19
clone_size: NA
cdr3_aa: ASSPSGVYFYEQY

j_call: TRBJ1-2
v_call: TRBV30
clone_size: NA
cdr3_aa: AWSMEHGYT

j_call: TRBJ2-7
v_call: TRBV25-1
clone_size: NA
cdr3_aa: ASSGVDSTYEQY

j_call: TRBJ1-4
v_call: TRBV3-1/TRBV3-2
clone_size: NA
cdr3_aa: ASSQWQPATNEKLF

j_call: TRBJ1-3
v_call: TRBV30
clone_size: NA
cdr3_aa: AWSVRGVRNTIY

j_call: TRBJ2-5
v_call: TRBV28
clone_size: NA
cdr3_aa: ASSFGVGLVGGRGEETQY

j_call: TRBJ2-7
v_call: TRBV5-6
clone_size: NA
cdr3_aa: ASTFDPSAHEQY

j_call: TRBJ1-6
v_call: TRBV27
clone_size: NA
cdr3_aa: ASSFRQGVSPLH

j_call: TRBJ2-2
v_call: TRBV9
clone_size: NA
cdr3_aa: ASSVEGRAGELF

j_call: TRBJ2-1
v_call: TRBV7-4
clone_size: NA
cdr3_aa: ASSHKPQTGDNEQF

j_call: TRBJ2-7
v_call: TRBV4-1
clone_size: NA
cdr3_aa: ASSQGILAGRRYEQY

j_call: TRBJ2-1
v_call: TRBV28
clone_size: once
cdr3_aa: ASANVGEQF

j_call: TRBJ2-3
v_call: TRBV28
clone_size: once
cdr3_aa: ASRDPRGGTDTQY

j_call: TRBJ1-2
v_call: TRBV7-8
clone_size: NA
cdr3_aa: ASSLGPGGKT

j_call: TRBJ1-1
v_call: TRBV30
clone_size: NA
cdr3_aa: AWRRDRNTEAF

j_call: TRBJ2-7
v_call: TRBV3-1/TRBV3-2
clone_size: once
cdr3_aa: ASSQQPGARYEQY

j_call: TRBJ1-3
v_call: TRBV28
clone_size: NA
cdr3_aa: ASSLYDSSGNTIY

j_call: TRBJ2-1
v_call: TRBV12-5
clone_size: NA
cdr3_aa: ASGLTTGTYNEQF

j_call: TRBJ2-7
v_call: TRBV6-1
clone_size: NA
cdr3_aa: ASSEVGGQGYEKQY

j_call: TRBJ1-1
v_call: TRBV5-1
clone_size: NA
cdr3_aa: ASSRGGAVDTEAF

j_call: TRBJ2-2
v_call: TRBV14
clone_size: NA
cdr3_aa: ASSQDRNTGELF

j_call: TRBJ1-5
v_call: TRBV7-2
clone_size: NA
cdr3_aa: ASSLSGAPSPQH

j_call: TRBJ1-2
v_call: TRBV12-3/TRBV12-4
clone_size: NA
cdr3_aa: ASSPTSSYGYT

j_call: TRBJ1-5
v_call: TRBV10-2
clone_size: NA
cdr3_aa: ASSLSGIGNQPQH

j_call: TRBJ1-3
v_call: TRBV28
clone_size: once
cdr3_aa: ASSSPEFGSGNTIY

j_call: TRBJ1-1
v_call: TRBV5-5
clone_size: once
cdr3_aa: ASSYTTGGKLDTEAF

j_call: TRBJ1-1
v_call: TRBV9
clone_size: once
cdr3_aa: ASSTRGRNTEAF

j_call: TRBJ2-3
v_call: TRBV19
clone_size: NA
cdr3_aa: ASSLGLASDTQY

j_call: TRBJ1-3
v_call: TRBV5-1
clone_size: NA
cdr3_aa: ASSLASLTSSGNTIY

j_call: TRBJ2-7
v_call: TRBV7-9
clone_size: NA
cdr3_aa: ASSFEAYEQY

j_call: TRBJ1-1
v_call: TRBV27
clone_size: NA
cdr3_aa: ASSNQGAGVTEAF

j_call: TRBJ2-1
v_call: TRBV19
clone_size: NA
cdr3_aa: ASSIRAEQF

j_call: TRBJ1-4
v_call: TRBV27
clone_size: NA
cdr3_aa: ASSGTGQGPQKLF